Listed below are T cell receptor beta chains from one sample, sequenced in a study of regulatory T cells in long-lasting Graves disease. TCRdb recomputed calls from the multiplex PCR reads with MiXCR, one row per CDR3 protein. The repertoire holds about 530,000 distinct CDR3 sequences, with approximately 16% as singletons. These same data were also listed under a study on T cells in Graves' hyperthyroidism and ophthalmopathy.

Sequenced material: peripheral blood mononuclear cells (PBMCs), taken at new diagnosis, from a patient treated with antithyroid drugs. These receptors all stem from a woman aged 35-65 years with Graves disease. Each CDR3 is given with its conserved first and last residue. Fields, in order: V gene, clone size, CDR3 length, D gene, J gene, CDR3 DNA, CDR3 protein. D genes are given only for firm matches. Size is omitted from some rows. Given values are once, few, many or a class for expanded clones.

TRBV29-1,many,12,-,TRBJ1-2,TGCAGCGCCGGACCGCGTGGCTATGGCTACACCTTC,CSAGPRGYGYTF
TRBV7-7,-,16,TRBD2,TRBJ2-1,TGTGCTAGCAGCTTAGCCATGGGGGGGTCTGGAAATGAGCAGTTCTTC,CASSLAMGGSGNEQFF
TRBV20-1,-,14,TRBD1,TRBJ1-1,TGCAGTGCTAGAGATCTGGGACAGCGGACTGAAGCTTTCTTT,CSARDLGQRTEAFF
TRBV3-1,-,12,-,TRBJ1-6,TGTGCCAGCAGCCGGGTACCTTCACCCCTCCACTTT,CASSRVPSPLHF
TRBV6-2/TRBV6-3,many,12,-,TRBJ2-1,TGTGCCAGCAGAAGACTACCGAATGAGCAGTTCTTC,CASRRLPNEQFF
TRBV7-2,many,15,-,TRBJ2-7,TGTGCCAGCAGCTTATCCAAGGGCAGCTCCTACGAGCAGTACTTC,CASSLSKGSSYEQYF
TRBV6-1,once,16,-,TRBJ2-7,TGTGCCAGCACTCCGACTAGTTCCTCCCCGATCAATGAGCAGTACTTC,CASTPTSSSPINEQYF
TRBV11-1,few,13,-,TRBJ1-6,TGTGCCAGCAGGTCCGACTCTAATCCACCCCTCCACTTT,CASRSDSNPPLHF
TRBV7-2,-,12,-,TRBJ1-2,TGTGCCAGCAGCTCCAGGGTTGTTGGCTACACCTTC,CASSSRVVGYTF
TRBV5-1,many,16,-,TRBJ1-1,TGCGCCAGCAGCTCGATTGGAAAGAGGCAAAGCACTGAAGCTTTCTTT,CASSSIGKRQSTEAFF
TRBV5-4,-,15,-,TRBJ1-6,TGTGCCAGCAGCTTTGGGTTGTCGTGGGATTCACCCCTCCACTTT,CASSFGLSWDSPLHF
TRBV7-9,-,17,TRBD1,TRBJ1-1,TGTGCCAGCAGCCCAGACACAGGGGCTTGGAGAAAGACTGAAGCTTTCTTT,CASSPDTGAWRKTEAFF
TRBV5-1,many,16,TRBD2,TRBJ2-7,TGTGCCAGCAGCTTGGGGGCGACTAGCGGGGTAGGAGAGCAGTACTTC,CASSLGATSGVGEQYF
TRBV5-6,many,10,-,TRBJ1-2,TGTGCCAGCAGCGGCGATGGCTACACCTTC,CASSGDGYTF
TRBV25-1,few,14,TRBD1,TRBJ2-7,TGTGCCAGCAGCAGGACAGGGATAAACTACGAGCAGTACTTC,CASSRTGINYEQYF
TRBV18,many,14,-,TRBJ1-1,TGTGCCAGCTCATTAAACAGCCAGAACACTGAAGCTTTCTTT,CASSLNSQNTEAFF
TRBV12-3/TRBV12-4,few,15,-,TRBJ1-4,TGTGCCAGCAGTTTAATGGGGGCCACTAATGAAAAACTGTTTTTT,CASSLMGATNEKLFF
TRBV4-1,few,13,-,TRBJ2-2,TGCGCCAGCAGCCAAGAGACGGCCGGGGAGCTGTTTTTT,CASSQETAGELFF
TRBV28,many,13,-,TRBJ2-1,TGTGCCAGCACCGGGGGCCTGGGGAATGAGCAGTTCTTC,CASTGGLGNEQFF
TRBV28,-,14,TRBD1,TRBJ1-5,TGTGCCAGCACCGCGGGACAGAGCAATCAGCCCCAGCATTTT,CASTAGQSNQPQHF
TRBV28,-,14,-,TRBJ1-1,TGTGCCAGCAGCCTCCATACATCGCACGGGAAAGCTTTCTTT,CASSLHTSHGKAFF
TRBV7-2,many,15,-,TRBJ2-7,TGTGCCAGCAGCCCTACCCAGGGTACGGTCTACGAGCAGTACTTC,CASSPTQGTVYEQYF
TRBV9,few,14,TRBD1,TRBJ2-2,TGTGCCAGCAGCGTGGGACAGGGCGACGGGGAGCTGTTTTTT,CASSVGQGDGELFF
TRBV28,many,12,TRBD1,TRBJ1-2,TGTGCCAGCACCGGGACAGGGTTAAACTACACCTTC,CASTGTGLNYTF
TRBV10-3,few,13,-,TRBJ1-2,TGTGCCATCAGTGGCGGGGACTCGGGTGGCTACACCTTC,CAISGGDSGGYTF
TRBV5-1,many,14,TRBD1,TRBJ1-1,TGCGCCAGCAGCGGACAGGGGGCGGGCACTGAAGCTTTCTTT,CASSGQGAGTEAFF
TRBV12-3/TRBV12-4,-,13,-,TRBJ1-2,TGTGCCAGCAGTTTTTCGGGGGGCAGTGGCTACACCTTC,CASSFSGGSGYTF
TRBV6-2/TRBV6-3,many,12,-,TRBJ2-7,TGTGCCAGCAGCTATACTGGGTACGAGCAGTACTTC,CASSYTGYEQYF
TRBV12-3/TRBV12-4,few,15,-,TRBJ1-6,TGTGCCAGCAGTTTTTCCCATCCACTTAATTCACCCCTCCACTTT,CASSFSHPLNSPLHF
TRBV20-1,-,19,TRBD2,TRBJ2-5,TGCAGTGCTAGGGGTCGACTAGCGGGGGGCCCAGAATTTGCGGAGACCCAGTACTTC,CSARGRLAGGPEFAETQYF
TRBV6-2/TRBV6-3,many,15,-,TRBJ1-5,TGTGCCAGCAGTTACTCAGCGGGGTCCGGGCAGCCCCAGCATTTT,CASSYSAGSGQPQHF
TRBV4-1,few,16,-,TRBJ1-1,TGCGCCAGCAGCCTTCGTTCGGGGCAGATGAACACTGAAGCTTTCTTT,CASSLRSGQMNTEAFF
TRBV18,many,14,TRBD1,TRBJ1-2,TGTGCCAGCTCACCGACAGGGGATGACTATGGCTACACCTTC,CASSPTGDDYGYTF
TRBV29-1,-,13,-,TRBJ1-4,TGCAGCGTTGAAGGTTGGGGAGAGGAAAAACTGTTTTTT,CSVEGWGEEKLFF
TRBV29-1,many,13,-,TRBJ1-1,TGCAGCGTTGTTGGGGATGGGAACACTGAAGCTTTCTTT,CSVVGDGNTEAFF
TRBV7-9,few,14,-,TRBJ2-6,TGTGCCAGCAGCATATCCGGGACAACTCGCGTCCTGACTTTC,CASSISGTTRVLTF
TRBV4-1,-,18,TRBD1,TRBJ1-5,TGCGCCAGCAGCCTCAGGACAGGGGTTAGCCTTAGCAATCAGCCCCAGCATTTT,CASSLRTGVSLSNQPQHF
TRBV10-2,many,15,-,TRBJ1-4,TGCGCCAGCAGTGAGTCGTCAGGGCTGGGAGAAAAACTGTTTTTT,CASSESSGLGEKLFF
TRBV30,few,15,-,TRBJ1-6,TGTGCCTGGGAAAGGACGGGACTGAGAAATTCACCCCTCCACTTT,CAWERTGLRNSPLHF
TRBV2,few,14,-,TRBJ1-5,TGTGCCAGCACAACAGGGATATGGAATCAGCCCCAGCATTTT,CASTTGIWNQPQHF
TRBV20-1,many,13,-,TRBJ1-1,TGCAGTGCTACTGGCCCTTTGAACACTGAAGCTTTCTTT,CSATGPLNTEAFF
TRBV10-2,-,12,TRBD1,TRBJ1-1,TGCGCCACCGAGGACAGGGGGCTAGGAGCTTTCTTT,CATEDRGLGAFF
TRBV2,many,14,TRBD2,TRBJ2-1,TGTGCCAGCAACCTCGGACTAGCGGGGGGTGAGCAGTTCTTC,CASNLGLAGGEQFF
TRBV10-1,-,14,-,TRBJ2-3,TGCGCCAGCAGTGACGGGGGTAGCACAGATACGCAGTATTTT,CASSDGGSTDTQYF
TRBV3-1,many,14,TRBD1,TRBJ1-2,TGTGCCAGCAGCCAATTGGACAGGGTGTATGGCTACACCTTC,CASSQLDRVYGYTF
TRBV6-1,many,15,-,TRBJ1-1,TGTGCCAGCAGTGAAGCGGGACGGTCAAACACTGAAGCTTTCTTT,CASSEAGRSNTEAFF
TRBV11-2,many,15,-,TRBJ2-7,TGTGCCAGCAGCTTGGACCTAATTGACCCCTACGAGCAGTACTTC,CASSLDLIDPYEQYF
TRBV12-3/TRBV12-4,few,16,TRBD1,TRBJ2-4,TGTGCCAGCAGTTTAGCTGGGACAGGGTATAAAAACATTCAGTACTTC,CASSLAGTGYKNIQYF
TRBV5-1,-,14,TRBD1,TRBJ2-3,TGCGCCAGCAGCGAACAGGGGGCCCCAGATACGCAGTATTTT,CASSEQGAPDTQYF
TRBV13,few,13,-,TRBJ2-7,TGTGCCAGCAGCCACGGAGGGACAGCCGAGCAGTACTTC,CASSHGGTAEQYF
TRBV6-1,many,14,-,TRBJ2-3,TGTGCCAGCAGTGAACCGGGGGCCACAGATACGCAGTATTTT,CASSEPGATDTQYF
TRBV9,-,16,-,TRBJ2-1,TGTGCCAGCAGCACCCTCATGATGGGGGGGGGCTGGGAGCAGTTCTTC,CASSTLMMGGGWEQFF